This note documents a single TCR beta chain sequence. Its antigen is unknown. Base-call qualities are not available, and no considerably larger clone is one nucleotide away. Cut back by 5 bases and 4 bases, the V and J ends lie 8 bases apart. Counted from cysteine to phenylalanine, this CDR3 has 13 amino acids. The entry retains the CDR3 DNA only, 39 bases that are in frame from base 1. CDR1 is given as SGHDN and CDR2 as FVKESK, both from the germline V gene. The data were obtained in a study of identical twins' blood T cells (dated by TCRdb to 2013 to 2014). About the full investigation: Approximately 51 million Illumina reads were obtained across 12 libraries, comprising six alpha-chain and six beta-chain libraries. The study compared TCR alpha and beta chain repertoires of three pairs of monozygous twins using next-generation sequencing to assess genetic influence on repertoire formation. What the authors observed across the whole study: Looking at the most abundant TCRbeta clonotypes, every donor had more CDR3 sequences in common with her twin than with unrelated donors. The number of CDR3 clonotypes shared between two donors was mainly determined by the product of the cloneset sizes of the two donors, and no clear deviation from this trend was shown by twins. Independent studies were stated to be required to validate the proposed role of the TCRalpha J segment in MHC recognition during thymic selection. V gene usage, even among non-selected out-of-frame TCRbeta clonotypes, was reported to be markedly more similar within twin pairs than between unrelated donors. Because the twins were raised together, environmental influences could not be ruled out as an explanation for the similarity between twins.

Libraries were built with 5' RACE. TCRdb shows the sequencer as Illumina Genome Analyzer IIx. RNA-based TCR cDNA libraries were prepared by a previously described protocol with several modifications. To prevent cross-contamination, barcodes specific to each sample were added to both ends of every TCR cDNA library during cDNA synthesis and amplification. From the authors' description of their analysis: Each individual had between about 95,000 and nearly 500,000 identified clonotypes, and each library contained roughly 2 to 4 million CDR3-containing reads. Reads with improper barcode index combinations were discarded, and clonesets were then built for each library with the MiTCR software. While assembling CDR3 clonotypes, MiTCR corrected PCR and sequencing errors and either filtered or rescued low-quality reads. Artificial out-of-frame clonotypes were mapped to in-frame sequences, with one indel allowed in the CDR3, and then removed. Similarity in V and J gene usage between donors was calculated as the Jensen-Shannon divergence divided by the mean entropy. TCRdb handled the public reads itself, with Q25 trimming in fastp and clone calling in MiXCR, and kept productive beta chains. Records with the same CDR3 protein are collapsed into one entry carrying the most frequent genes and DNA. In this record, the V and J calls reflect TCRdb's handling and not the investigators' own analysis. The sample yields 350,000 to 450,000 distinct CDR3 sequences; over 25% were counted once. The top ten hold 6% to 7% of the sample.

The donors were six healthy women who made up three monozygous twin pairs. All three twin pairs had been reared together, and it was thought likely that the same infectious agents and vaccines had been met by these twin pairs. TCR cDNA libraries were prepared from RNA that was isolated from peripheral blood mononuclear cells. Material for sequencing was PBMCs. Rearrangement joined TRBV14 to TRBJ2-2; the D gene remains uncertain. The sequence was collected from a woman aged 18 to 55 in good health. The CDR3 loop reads CASSIFTTGELFF. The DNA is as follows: TGTGCCAGCAGCATCTTTACCACCGGGGAGCTGTTTTTT.